The entry below gives a single T cell receptor beta chain sequence along with its context. Antigen: not known. This entry is derived from a study of cytomegalovirus exposure and HLA in healthy donors. For the study at large: Across 350 to 400 genotyped donors, 81% landed in the Caucasian-associated ancestry cluster. General study results and limits: Indistinguishability led to the exclusion of some V segments, TRBV6-2 and TRBV6-3 included.

A multiplex PCR was run with 60 Vbeta primers and 13 Jbeta primers. Measured with immunoSEQ multiplex PCR; TCRdb has only the in-frame clones, and not every one. The sample shows roughly 180,000 clones, approximately 81% of them seen only once. Germline loops: CDR1 MNHNS, CDR2 SASEGT. This CDR3 has 15 amino acids. The ends were cut back, 6 bases at V and 0 bases at J, with 12 bases in the middle. The rearrangement joins TRBV6-1 to TRBJ1-5; TRBD1 might be the D (5 bases). What was sequenced was PBMCs. This receptor was identified in a man aged 25-40 years in good health and CMV-seronegative. Here the CDR3 DNA reads TGTGCCAGCAGACTGACAGAGAATAGCAATCAGCCCCAGCATTTT. Its translation is CASRLTENSNQPQHF.